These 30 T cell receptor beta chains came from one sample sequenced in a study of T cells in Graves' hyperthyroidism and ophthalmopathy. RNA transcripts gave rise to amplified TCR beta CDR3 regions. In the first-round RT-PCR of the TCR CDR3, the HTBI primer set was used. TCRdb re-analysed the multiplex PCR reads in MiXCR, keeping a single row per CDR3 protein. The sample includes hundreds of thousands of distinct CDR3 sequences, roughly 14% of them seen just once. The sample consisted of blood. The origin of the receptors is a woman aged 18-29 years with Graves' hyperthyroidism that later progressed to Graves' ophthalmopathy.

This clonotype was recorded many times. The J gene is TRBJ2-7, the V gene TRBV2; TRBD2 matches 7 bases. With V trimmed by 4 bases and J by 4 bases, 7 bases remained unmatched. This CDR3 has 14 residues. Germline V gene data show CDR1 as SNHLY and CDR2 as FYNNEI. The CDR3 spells CASSGGLGRYEQYF. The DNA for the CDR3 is TGTGCCAGCAGTGGAGGACTAGGTCGTTACGAGCAGTACTTC.

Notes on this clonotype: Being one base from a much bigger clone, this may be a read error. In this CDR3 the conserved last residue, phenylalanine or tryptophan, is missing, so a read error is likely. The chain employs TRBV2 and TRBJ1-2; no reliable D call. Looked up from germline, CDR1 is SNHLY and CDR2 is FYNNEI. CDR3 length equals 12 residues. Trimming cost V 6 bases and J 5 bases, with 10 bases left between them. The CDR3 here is CASSQAGYGYTL. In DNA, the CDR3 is TGTGCCAGCAGCCAGGCGGGGTATGGCTACACCCTC.

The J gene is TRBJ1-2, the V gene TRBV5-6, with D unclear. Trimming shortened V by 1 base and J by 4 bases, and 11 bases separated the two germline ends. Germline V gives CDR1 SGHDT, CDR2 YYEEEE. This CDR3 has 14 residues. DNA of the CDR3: TGTGCCAGCAGCTTGCCTCGGGCCGGCTATGGCTACACCTTC. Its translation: CASSLPRAGYGYTF.

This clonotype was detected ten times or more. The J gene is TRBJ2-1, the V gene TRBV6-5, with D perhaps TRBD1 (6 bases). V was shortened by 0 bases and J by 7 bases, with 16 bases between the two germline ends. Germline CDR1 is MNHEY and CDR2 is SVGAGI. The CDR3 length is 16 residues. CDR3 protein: CASSYSSSDSLNEQFF. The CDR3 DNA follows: TGTGCCAGCAGTTACTCATCCTCGGACAGCCTTAATGAGCAGTTCTTC.

The CDR3 nucleotides are TGCAGTGCTAGTTATGGGACAGGGCCTGGCTACACCTTC. Translated: CSASYGTGPGYTF. This rearrangement joins TRBV20-1 to TRBJ1-2, with 9 bases that match TRBD1. CDR1 and CDR2 from the germline V gene are DFQATT and SNEGSKA (reference sequence). Germline trimming cut 3 bases from V and 7 bases from J; bases unmatched to any gene: 6. The CDR3 runs 13 residues.

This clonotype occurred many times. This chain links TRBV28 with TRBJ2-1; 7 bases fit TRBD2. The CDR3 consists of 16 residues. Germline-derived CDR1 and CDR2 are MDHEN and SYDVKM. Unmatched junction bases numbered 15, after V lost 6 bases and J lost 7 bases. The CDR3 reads CASSPTMREWGNEQFF. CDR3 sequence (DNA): TGTGCCAGCAGCCCCACGATGCGGGAGTGGGGTAATGAGCAGTTCTTC.

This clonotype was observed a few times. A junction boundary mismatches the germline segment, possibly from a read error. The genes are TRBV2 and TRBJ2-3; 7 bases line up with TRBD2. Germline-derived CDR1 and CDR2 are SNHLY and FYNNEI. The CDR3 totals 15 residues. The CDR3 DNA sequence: TGTGCCACCAGTGCTGGGCGGGAGATCACAGATACGCAGTATTTT. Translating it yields CATSAGREITDTQYF.

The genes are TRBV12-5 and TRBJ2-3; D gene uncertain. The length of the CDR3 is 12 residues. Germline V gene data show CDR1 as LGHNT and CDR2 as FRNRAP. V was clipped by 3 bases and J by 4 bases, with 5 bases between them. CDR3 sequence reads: CASGFGADTQYF. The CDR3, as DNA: TGTGCTAGTGGTTTCGGTGCAGATACGCAGTATTTT.

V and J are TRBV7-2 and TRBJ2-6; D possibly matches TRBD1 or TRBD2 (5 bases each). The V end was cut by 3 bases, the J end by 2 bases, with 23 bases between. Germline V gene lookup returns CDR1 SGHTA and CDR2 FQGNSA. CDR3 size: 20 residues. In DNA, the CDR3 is TGTGCCAGCAGCTTGGTAGGAGTTGGGTTTGGGGGAACTGGGGCCAACGTCCTGACTTTC. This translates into CASSLVGVGFGGTGANVLTF. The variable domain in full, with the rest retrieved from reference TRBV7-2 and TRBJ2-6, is GAGVSQSPSNKVTEKGKDVELRCDPISGHTALYWYRQSLGQGLEFLIYFQGNSAPDKSGLPSDRFSAERTGGSVSTLTIQRTQQEDSAVYLCASSLVGVGFGGTGANVLTFGAGSRLTVL.

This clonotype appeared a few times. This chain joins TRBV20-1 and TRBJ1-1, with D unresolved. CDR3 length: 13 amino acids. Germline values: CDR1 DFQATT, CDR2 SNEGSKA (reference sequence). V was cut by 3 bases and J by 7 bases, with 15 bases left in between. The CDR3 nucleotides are TGCAGTGCTAGGAGCGACCTGAAGTATGAAGCTTTCTTT. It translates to CSARSDLKYEAFF.

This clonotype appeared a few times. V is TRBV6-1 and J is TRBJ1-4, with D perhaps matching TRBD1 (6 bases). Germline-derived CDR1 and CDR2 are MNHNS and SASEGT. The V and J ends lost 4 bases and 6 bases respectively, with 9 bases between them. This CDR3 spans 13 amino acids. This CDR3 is CASSVSGDEKLFF. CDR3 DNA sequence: TGTGCCAGCAGTGTTTCAGGGGATGAAAAACTGTTTTTT.

The CDR3: CAIEGSTTGELFF. The CDR3 bases are TGTGCCATCGAGGGTTCGACCACCGGGGAGCTGTTTTTT. J is TRBJ2-2 and V is TRBV12-3 or TRBV12-4; D possibly corresponds to TRBD2 (5 bases). CDR3 length equals 13 residues. The V and J ends lost 10 bases and 4 bases respectively, with 13 bases between them.

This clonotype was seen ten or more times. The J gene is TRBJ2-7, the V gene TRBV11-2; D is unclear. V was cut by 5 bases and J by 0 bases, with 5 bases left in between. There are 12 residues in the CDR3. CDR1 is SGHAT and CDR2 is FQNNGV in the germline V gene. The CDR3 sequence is CASSKHSYEQYF. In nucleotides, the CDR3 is TGTGCCAGCAGCAAACACTCCTACGAGCAGTACTTC.

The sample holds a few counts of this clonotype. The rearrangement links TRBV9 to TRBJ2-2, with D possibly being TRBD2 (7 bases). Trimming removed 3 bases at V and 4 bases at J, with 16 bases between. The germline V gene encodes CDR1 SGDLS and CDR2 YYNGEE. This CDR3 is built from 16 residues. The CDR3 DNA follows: TGTGCCAGCAGCGGTGGGGGGGGCGCGACCACCGGGGAGCTGTTTTTT. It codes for CASSGGGGATTGELFF.

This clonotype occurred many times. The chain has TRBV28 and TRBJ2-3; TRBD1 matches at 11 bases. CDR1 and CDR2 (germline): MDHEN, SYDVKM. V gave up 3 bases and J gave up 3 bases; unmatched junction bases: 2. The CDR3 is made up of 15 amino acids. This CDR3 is CASSFGQGATDTQYF. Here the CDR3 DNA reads TGTGCCAGCAGTTTCGGACAGGGGGCAACAGATACGCAGTATTTT.

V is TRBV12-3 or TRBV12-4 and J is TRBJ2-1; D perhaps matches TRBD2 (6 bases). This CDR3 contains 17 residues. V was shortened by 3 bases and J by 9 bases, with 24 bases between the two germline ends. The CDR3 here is CASSFRVVGRGAGEQFF. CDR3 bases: TGTGCCAGCAGTTTCCGGGTGGTTGGGAGAGGAGCGGGTGAGCAGTTCTTC.

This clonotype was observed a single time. The CDR3 protein is CASSPWDRGQDTQYF. CDR3 bases: TGCGCCAGCAGCCCTTGGGACAGGGGGCAAGATACGCAGTATTTT. The chain has TRBV4-1 and TRBJ2-3, with 12 bases fitting TRBD1. J gave up 5 bases and V 4 bases, and 4 bases lay outside the gene matches. CDR3 length: 15 residues. Germline-derived CDR1 and CDR2 are MGHRA and YSYEKL.

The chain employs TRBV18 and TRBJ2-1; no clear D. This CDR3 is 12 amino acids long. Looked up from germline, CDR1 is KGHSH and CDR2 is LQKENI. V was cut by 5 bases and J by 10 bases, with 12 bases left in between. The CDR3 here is CASSGTFWEQFF. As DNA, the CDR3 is TGTGCCAGCTCAGGAACCTTCTGGGAGCAGTTCTTC.

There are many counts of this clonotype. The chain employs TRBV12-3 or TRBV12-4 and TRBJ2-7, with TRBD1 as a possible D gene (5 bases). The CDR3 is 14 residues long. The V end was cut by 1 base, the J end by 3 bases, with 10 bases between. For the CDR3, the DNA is TGTGCCAGCAGTTTAGAGGACACCAGCTACGAGCAGTACTTC. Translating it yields CASSLEDTSYEQYF.

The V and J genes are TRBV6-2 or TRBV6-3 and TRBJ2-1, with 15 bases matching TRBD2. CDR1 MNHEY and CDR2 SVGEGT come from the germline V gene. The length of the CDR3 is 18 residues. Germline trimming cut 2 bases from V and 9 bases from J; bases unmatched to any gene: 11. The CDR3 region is CASSYPGTSGRLVGEQFF. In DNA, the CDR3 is TGTGCCAGCAGTTACCCCGGGACTAGCGGGAGGTTGGTAGGTGAGCAGTTCTTC.

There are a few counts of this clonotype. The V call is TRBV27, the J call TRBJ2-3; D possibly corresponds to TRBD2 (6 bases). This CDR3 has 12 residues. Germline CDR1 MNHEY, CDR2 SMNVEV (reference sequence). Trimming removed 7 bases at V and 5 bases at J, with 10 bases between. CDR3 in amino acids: CASTVGGDTQYF. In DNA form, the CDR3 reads TGTGCCAGCACCGTGGGAGGAGATACGCAGTATTTT.

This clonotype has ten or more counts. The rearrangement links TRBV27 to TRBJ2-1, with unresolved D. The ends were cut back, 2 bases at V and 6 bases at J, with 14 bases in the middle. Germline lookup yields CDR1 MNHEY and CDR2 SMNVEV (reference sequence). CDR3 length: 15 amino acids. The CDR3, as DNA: TGTGCCAGCAGTTTAGGGTCGCCCTCGAGCAATGAGCAGTTCTTC. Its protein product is CASSLGSPSSNEQFF.

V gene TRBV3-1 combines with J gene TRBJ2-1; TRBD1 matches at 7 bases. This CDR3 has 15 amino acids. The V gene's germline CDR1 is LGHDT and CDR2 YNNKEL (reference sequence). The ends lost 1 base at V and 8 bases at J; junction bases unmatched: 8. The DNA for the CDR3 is TGTGCCAGCAGCCAAGCACAGGGGAGTATGTATGAGCAGTTCTTC. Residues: CASSQAQGSMYEQFF.

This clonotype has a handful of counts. CDR3 in amino acids: CASSPGTGGAMYYGYTF. CDR3 nucleotide sequence: TGTGCCAGCAGCCCCGGGACAGGGGGCGCGATGTACTATGGCTACACCTTC. The chain couples TRBV7-9 to TRBJ1-2; 12 nucleotides match TRBD1. The CDR3 length is 17 residues. After removal of 5 bases from V and 3 bases from J, the junction contained 10 bases not matched to a gene. CDR1 SEHNR and CDR2 FQNEAQ come from the germline V gene (reference sequence).

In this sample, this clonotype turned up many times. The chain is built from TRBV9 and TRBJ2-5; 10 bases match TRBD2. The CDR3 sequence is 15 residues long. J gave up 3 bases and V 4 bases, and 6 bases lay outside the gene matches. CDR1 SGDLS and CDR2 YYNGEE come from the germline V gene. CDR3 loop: CASSYRGTSEETQYF. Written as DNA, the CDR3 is TGTGCCAGCAGCTATAGAGGGACTAGCGAAGAGACCCAGTACTTC.

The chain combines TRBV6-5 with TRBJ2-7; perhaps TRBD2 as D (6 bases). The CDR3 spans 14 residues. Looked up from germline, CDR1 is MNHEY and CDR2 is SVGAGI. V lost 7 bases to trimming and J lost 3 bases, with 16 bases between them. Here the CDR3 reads CASNSGLQIYEQYF. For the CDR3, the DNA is TGTGCCAGCAATTCGGGACTTCAAATCTACGAGCAGTACTTC.

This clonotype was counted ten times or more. The CDR3 DNA reads as TGTGCCAGCCCCCATCCGGGACTAGCGGGAAATACCTACAATGAGCAGTTCTTC. Translating it yields CASPHPGLAGNTYNEQFF. This chain links TRBV2 with TRBJ2-1, with 13 bases identical to TRBD2. From germline, CDR1 is SNHLY and CDR2 FYNNEI. Trimming took 8 bases from V and 2 from J; bases not matched to a gene: 12. This CDR3 is built from 18 residues.

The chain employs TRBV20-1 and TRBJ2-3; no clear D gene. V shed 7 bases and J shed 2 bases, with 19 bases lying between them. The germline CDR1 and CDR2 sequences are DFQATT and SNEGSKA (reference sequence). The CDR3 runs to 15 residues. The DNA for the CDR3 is TGCAGTGTTCAGCTAGGTGACTGGAACACAGATACGCAGTATTTT. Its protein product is CSVQLGDWNTDTQYF.

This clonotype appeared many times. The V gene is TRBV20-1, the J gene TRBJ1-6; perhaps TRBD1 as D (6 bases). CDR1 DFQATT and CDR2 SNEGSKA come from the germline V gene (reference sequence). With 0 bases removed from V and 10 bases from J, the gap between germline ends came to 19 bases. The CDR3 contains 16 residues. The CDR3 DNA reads TGCAGTGCTAGAGATTATGGGGGGGCCGAAGGCTCACCCCTCCACTTT. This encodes CSARDYGGAEGSPLHF.

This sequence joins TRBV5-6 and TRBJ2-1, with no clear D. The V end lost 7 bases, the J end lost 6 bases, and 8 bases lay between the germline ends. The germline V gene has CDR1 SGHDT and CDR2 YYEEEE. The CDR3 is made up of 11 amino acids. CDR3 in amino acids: CASLGPNEQFF. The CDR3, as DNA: TGTGCCAGCCTGGGCCCCAATGAGCAGTTCTTC.